A selection of T cell receptor beta chains follows, all from one sample in a study of blood T cell repertoires in COVID-19. Profiling relied on immunoSEQ multiplex PCR, and the TCRdb table lists in-frame clones only, not all of them. This sample carries hundreds of thousands of clones, about 83% of them seen once, and the ten largest clones take 5.5% to 6.5%. Sequencing was performed on peripheral blood. These receptors were obtained from a woman aged 80 or older with COVID-19, enrolled during active disease. Both conserved end residues are part of each CDR3.

j_call	v_call	cdr3_aa
TRBJ1-6	TRBV6-6	CASRRTDGNSPLHF
TRBJ1-6	TRBV19	CASSRPGQSNDNSPLHF
TRBJ1-2	TRBV5-4	CASSPGLRGYTF
TRBJ2-2	TRBV5-4	CASSLGLAVTGELFF
TRBJ1-1	TRBV2	CAFRQGRSMNTEAFF
TRBJ1-1	TRBV7-2	CASSLARTGVTEAFF
TRBJ1-1	TRBV7-4	CASSRGQNTEAFF
TRBJ2-6	TRBV6-2/TRBV6-3	CASSYNLAAGANVLTF
TRBJ1-2	TRBV6-5	CASSYLGQGYGYTF
TRBJ2-5	TRBV7-2	CASSLGRAETQYF
TRBJ2-2	TRBV6-5	CASSYTSGEYTGELFF
TRBJ1-5	TRBV6-6	CASSYDRGDQPQHF
TRBJ2-3	TRBV28	CASSPLLQGGDTQYF
TRBJ1-1	TRBV19	CASTDRRNTEAFF
TRBJ2-5	TRBV19	CASSSSGGNQETQYF
TRBJ2-3	TRBV24-1	CATSDPGLAGTYTQYF
TRBJ1-6	TRBV7-9	CASSISGLYNSPLHF
TRBJ1-1	TRBV18	CASSPVGGDIEAFF